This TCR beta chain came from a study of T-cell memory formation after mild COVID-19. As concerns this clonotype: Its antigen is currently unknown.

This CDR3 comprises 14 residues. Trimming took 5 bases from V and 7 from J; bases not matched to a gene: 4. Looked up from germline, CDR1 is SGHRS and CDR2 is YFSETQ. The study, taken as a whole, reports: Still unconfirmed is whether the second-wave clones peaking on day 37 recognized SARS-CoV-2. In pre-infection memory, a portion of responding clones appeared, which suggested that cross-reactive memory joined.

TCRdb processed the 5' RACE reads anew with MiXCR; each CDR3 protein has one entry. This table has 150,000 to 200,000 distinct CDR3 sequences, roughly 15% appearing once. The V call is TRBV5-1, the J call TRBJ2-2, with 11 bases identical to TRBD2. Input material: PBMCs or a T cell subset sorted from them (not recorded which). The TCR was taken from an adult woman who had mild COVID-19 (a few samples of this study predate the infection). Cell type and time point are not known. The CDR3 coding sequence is TGCGCCAGCAGACTAGCGGGGGAAAACGGGGAGCTGTTTTTT. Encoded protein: CASRLAGENGELFF.